The rows below give T cell receptor beta chains drawn from one sample of a study of blood T cells in healthy people across ages. TCRdb passed the 5' RACE reads through MiXCR, listing each CDR3 protein once. The table records roughly 1,000,000 distinct CDR3 sequences, approximately 26% of them present only once. These records were also assigned to another study, of T cells of mothers and their children.

The sample was blood. The origin of the receptors is a girl aged 2 to 9 in good health. CDR3s include the opening cysteine and the closing phenylalanine or tryptophan. The order of the fields is J gene, V gene, D gene, clone size, CDR3 protein, CDR3 DNA. A D gene is named only where the DNA matches it firmly. Size values are once, few and many counts, or a class for expanded clones, and some rows have none.

J gene: TRBJ1-5; V gene: TRBV15; D gene: .; clone size: .; CDR3 protein: CATSRGPGGNQPQHF; CDR3 DNA: TGTGCCACCAGCCGGGGACCAGGAGGCAATCAGCCCCAGCATTTT
J gene: TRBJ2-5; V gene: TRBV20-1; D gene: TRBD2; clone size: few; CDR3 protein: CSAPGTSQETQYF; CDR3 DNA: TGCAGTGCTCCCGGGACTAGCCAAGAGACCCAGTACTTC
J gene: TRBJ2-5; V gene: TRBV20-1; D gene: .; clone size: few; CDR3 protein: CSARDQDGIQETQYF; CDR3 DNA: TGCAGTGCTAGAGACCAAGACGGGATTCAAGAGACCCAGTACTTC
J gene: TRBJ2-5; V gene: TRBV3-1; D gene: .; clone size: few; CDR3 protein: CASSQTGVLETQYF; CDR3 DNA: TGTGCCAGCAGCCAAACGGGTGTGTTGGAGACCCAGTACTTC
J gene: TRBJ2-7; V gene: TRBV7-9; D gene: .; clone size: .; CDR3 protein: CASSLVEGGFSYEQYF; CDR3 DNA: TGTGCCAGCAGCTTAGTGGAGGGGGGCTTTTCCTACGAGCAGTACTTC
J gene: TRBJ2-7; V gene: TRBV7-2; D gene: TRBD1; clone size: few; CDR3 protein: CASSFGGQGEYEQYF; CDR3 DNA: TGTGCCAGCAGCTTTGGGGGACAGGGAGAATACGAGCAGTACTTC
J gene: TRBJ2-1; V gene: TRBV9; D gene: TRBD1; clone size: .; CDR3 protein: CASSSRTGFTGEQFF; CDR3 DNA: TGTGCCAGCAGCTCCCGGACAGGGTTTACCGGCGAGCAGTTCTTC
J gene: TRBJ1-5; V gene: TRBV7-2; D gene: .; clone size: .; CDR3 protein: CASTLKGDQPQHF; CDR3 DNA: TGTGCCAGCACTCTAAAGGGGGATCAGCCCCAGCATTTT
J gene: TRBJ1-5; V gene: TRBV19; D gene: .; clone size: few; CDR3 protein: CASSIENGANQPQHF; CDR3 DNA: TGTGCCAGTAGTATAGAAAACGGTGCCAATCAGCCCCAGCATTTT
J gene: TRBJ2-1; V gene: TRBV12-3/TRBV12-4; D gene: TRBD2; clone size: .; CDR3 protein: CASSRTLAGALDEQFF; CDR3 DNA: TGTGCCAGCAGCCGGACTCTAGCGGGAGCCCTCGATGAGCAGTTCTTC
J gene: TRBJ2-7; V gene: TRBV20-1; D gene: .; clone size: once; CDR3 protein: CSASSGVESSYEQYF; CDR3 DNA: TGCAGTGCTAGTTCAGGGGTCGAGAGCTCCTACGAGCAGTACTTC
J gene: TRBJ1-2; V gene: TRBV3-1; D gene: .; clone size: few; CDR3 protein: CASSQKGSYGYTF; CDR3 DNA: TGTGCCAGCAGCCAGAAAGGGAGCTATGGCTACACCTTC
J gene: TRBJ2-3; V gene: TRBV12-5; D gene: TRBD1; clone size: few; CDR3 protein: CASARTGDTNTQYF; CDR3 DNA: TGTGCTAGTGCCCGGACAGGGGATACTAATACGCAGTATTTT
J gene: TRBJ2-5; V gene: TRBV12-5; D gene: TRBD1; clone size: .; CDR3 protein: CASGPGTEHQETQYF; CDR3 DNA: TGTGCTAGTGGTCCCGGGACAGAACACCAAGAGACCCAGTACTTC
J gene: TRBJ2-5; V gene: TRBV25-1; D gene: TRBD1; clone size: many; CDR3 protein: CASSEVDDRGSLYQETQYF; CDR3 DNA: TGTGCCAGCAGTGAAGTCGACGACAGGGGGTCATTGTACCAAGAGACCCAGTACTTC
J gene: TRBJ2-5; V gene: TRBV21-1; D gene: .; clone size: once; CDR3 protein: CARVKGRETQYF; CDR3 DNA: TGTGCCAGAGTCAAGGGTCGGGAGACCCAGTACTTC
J gene: TRBJ2-5; V gene: TRBV13; D gene: TRBD2; clone size: few; CDR3 protein: CASSERGGSWETRYF; CDR3 DNA: TGTGCCAGCAGCGAACGCGGGGGTAGTTGGGAGACCCGGTACTTC
J gene: TRBJ2-1; V gene: TRBV4-2; D gene: .; clone size: few; CDR3 protein: CASSQDLGYVNEQFF; CDR3 DNA: TGTGCCAGCAGCCAAGATTTGGGGTATGTCAATGAGCAGTTCTTC
J gene: TRBJ2-5; V gene: TRBV20-1; D gene: .; clone size: .; CDR3 protein: CSARFLGHEQETQYF; CDR3 DNA: TGCAGTGCTAGATTTCTGGGACACGAACAAGAGACCCAGTACTTC
J gene: TRBJ2-7; V gene: TRBV4-1; D gene: .; clone size: .; CDR3 protein: CASSQALGGIYEQYF; CDR3 DNA: TGCGCCAGCAGCCAAGCCCTGGGTGGGATCTACGAGCAGTACTTC
J gene: TRBJ2-7; V gene: TRBV5-1; D gene: TRBD1; clone size: .; CDR3 protein: CASSPAGGISYEQYF; CDR3 DNA: TGCGCCAGCAGCCCGGCAGGGGGCATAAGCTACGAGCAGTACTTC
J gene: TRBJ1-2; V gene: TRBV9; D gene: .; clone size: few; CDR3 protein: CASRPGHTYGYTF; CDR3 DNA: TGTGCCAGTCGACCCGGACACACCTATGGCTACACCTTC
J gene: TRBJ2-5; V gene: TRBV2; D gene: .; clone size: once; CDR3 protein: CASSGFPQETQYF; CDR3 DNA: TGTGCCAGCAGTGGGTTTCCCCAAGAGACCCAGTACTTC
J gene: TRBJ2-7; V gene: TRBV13; D gene: .; clone size: .; CDR3 protein: CASSPAAEAYEQYF; CDR3 DNA: TGTGCCAGCAGCCCAGCGGCGGAAGCCTACGAGCAGTACTTC
J gene: TRBJ2-7; V gene: TRBV5-1; D gene: TRBD1; clone size: few; CDR3 protein: CASSFAPGQGGEQYF; CDR3 DNA: TGCGCCAGCAGCTTTGCACCGGGACAGGGAGGCGAGCAGTACTTC
J gene: TRBJ1-6; V gene: TRBV18; D gene: TRBD1; clone size: few; CDR3 protein: CASSPLDRGNSPLHF; CDR3 DNA: TGTGCCAGCTCGCCCCTGGACAGGGGAAATTCACCCCTCCACTTT
J gene: TRBJ1-2; V gene: TRBV9; D gene: .; clone size: .; CDR3 protein: CASSAVGAADFYGYTF; CDR3 DNA: TGTGCCAGCAGCGCTGTTGGGGCAGCTGACTTTTATGGCTACACCTTC
J gene: TRBJ2-3; V gene: TRBV9; D gene: .; clone size: many; CDR3 protein: CASSVDGSDTQYF; CDR3 DNA: TGTGCCAGCAGCGTAGACGGGTCAGATACGCAGTATTTT
J gene: TRBJ1-1; V gene: TRBV7-3; D gene: .; clone size: few; CDR3 protein: CASSPGPFQNTEAFF; CDR3 DNA: TGTGCCAGCAGCCCCGGACCGTTTCAGAACACTGAAGCTTTCTTT
J gene: TRBJ2-7; V gene: TRBV20-1; D gene: .; clone size: many; CDR3 protein: CSARASQEYEQYF; CDR3 DNA: TGCAGTGCTAGAGCGTCCCAGGAATACGAGCAGTACTTC
J gene: TRBJ2-6; V gene: TRBV28; D gene: .; clone size: once; CDR3 protein: CASNRAARVGANVLTF; CDR3 DNA: TGTGCCAGCAACCGGGCCGCTCGGGTAGGGGCCAACGTCCTGACTTTC
J gene: TRBJ2-1; V gene: TRBV5-1; D gene: .; clone size: .; CDR3 protein: CASSLGSVAGRYSFF; CDR3 DNA: TGCGCCAGCAGCTTAGGTTCGGTAGCAGGAAGGTACTCGTTCTTC
J gene: TRBJ2-3; V gene: TRBV11-2; D gene: .; clone size: .; CDR3 protein: CASSLGGTPGADTQYF; CDR3 DNA: TGTGCCAGCAGCTTAGGTGGGACACCTGGGGCAGATACGCAGTATTTT
J gene: TRBJ1-3; V gene: TRBV7-2; D gene: .; clone size: .; CDR3 protein: CASKGPGNTIYF; CDR3 DNA: TGTGCCAGCAAAGGACCGGGAAACACCATATATTTT
J gene: TRBJ2-3; V gene: TRBV12-3/TRBV12-4; D gene: .; clone size: .; CDR3 protein: CASSLGETTDTQYF; CDR3 DNA: TGTGCCAGCAGTTTGGGAGAAACTACAGATACGCAGTATTTT
J gene: TRBJ2-5; V gene: TRBV5-1; D gene: TRBD1; clone size: few; CDR3 protein: CASSRRGQRETQYF; CDR3 DNA: TGCGCCAGCAGCCGACGGGGACAGAGAGAGACCCAGTACTTC
J gene: TRBJ1-3; V gene: TRBV4-3; D gene: .; clone size: .; CDR3 protein: CASSPESGTGNTIYF; CDR3 DNA: TGCGCCAGCAGCCCGGAGTCAGGGACTGGAAACACCATATATTTT
J gene: TRBJ2-7; V gene: TRBV5-1; D gene: .; clone size: .; CDR3 protein: CASSSQGSIYEQYF; CDR3 DNA: TGCGCCAGCAGCTCACAGGGAAGCATCTACGAGCAGTACTTC
J gene: TRBJ2-3; V gene: TRBV5-1; D gene: TRBD2; clone size: .; CDR3 protein: CASSLAAGSTDTQYF; CDR3 DNA: TGCGCCAGCAGCTTGGCAGCGGGGAGCACAGATACGCAGTATTTT
J gene: TRBJ2-5; V gene: TRBV11-1; D gene: TRBD1; clone size: .; CDR3 protein: CASSGRTGETQYF; CDR3 DNA: TGTGCCAGCAGCGGGCGGACAGGGGAGACCCAGTACTTC
J gene: TRBJ2-5; V gene: TRBV28; D gene: .; clone size: few; CDR3 protein: CASISRGQETQYF; CDR3 DNA: TGTGCCAGCATATCGAGAGGTCAAGAGACCCAGTACTTC
J gene: TRBJ1-4; V gene: TRBV12-3/TRBV12-4; D gene: TRBD1; clone size: .; CDR3 protein: CPSSPLTGGVEKLFF; CDR3 DNA: TGTCCCAGCAGTCCCTTAACAGGGGGCGTCGAAAAACTGTTTTTT
J gene: TRBJ2-7; V gene: TRBV4-2; D gene: .; clone size: .; CDR3 protein: CASSQALDRTVYEQYF; CDR3 DNA: TGTGCCAGCAGCCAAGCTCTGGACCGTACCGTCTACGAGCAGTACTTC
J gene: TRBJ2-2; V gene: TRBV12-3/TRBV12-4; D gene: .; clone size: few; CDR3 protein: CASSKDHRVTLPGELFF; CDR3 DNA: TGTGCCAGCAGTAAGGATCACCGTGTCACTCTGCCCGGGGAGCTGTTTTTT
J gene: TRBJ1-2; V gene: TRBV6-5; D gene: .; clone size: once; CDR3 protein: CASSYGGSFGYTF; CDR3 DNA: TGTGCCAGCAGTTACGGGGGTTCCTTTGGCTACACCTTC
J gene: TRBJ2-4; V gene: TRBV20-1; D gene: .; clone size: few; CDR3 protein: CSGERIAKNIQYF; CDR3 DNA: TGCAGTGGTGAGAGGATAGCCAAAAACATTCAGTACTTC
J gene: TRBJ2-1; V gene: TRBV7-3; D gene: TRBD2; clone size: .; CDR3 protein: CASSFGAGESNEQFF; CDR3 DNA: TGTGCCAGCAGCTTCGGAGCGGGGGAATCCAATGAGCAGTTCTTC
J gene: TRBJ1-4; V gene: TRBV7-9; D gene: .; clone size: .; CDR3 protein: CASSPDNLGEKLFF; CDR3 DNA: TGTGCCAGCAGCCCGGACAATCTCGGTGAAAAACTGTTTTTT
J gene: TRBJ1-3; V gene: TRBV7-9; D gene: .; clone size: few; CDR3 protein: CASSSLDLTVSGNTIYF; CDR3 DNA: TGTGCCAGCTCTAGCCTCGACTTGACAGTCTCTGGAAACACCATATATTTT
J gene: TRBJ1-2; V gene: TRBV12-3/TRBV12-4; D gene: .; clone size: few; CDR3 protein: CASRRDGFGYGYTF; CDR3 DNA: TGTGCCAGCAGGAGGGATGGATTCGGCTACGGCTACACCTTC
J gene: TRBJ2-7; V gene: TRBV20-1; D gene: .; clone size: .; CDR3 protein: CSARGWGTYEQYF; CDR3 DNA: TGCAGTGCTAGAGGGTGGGGGACCTACGAGCAGTACTTC
J gene: TRBJ2-2; V gene: TRBV19; D gene: TRBD2; clone size: many; CDR3 protein: CASSITRLAGGPRAGELFF; CDR3 DNA: TGTGCCAGTAGTATTACGAGGCTAGCGGGAGGGCCTCGGGCCGGGGAGCTGTTTTTT
J gene: TRBJ2-7; V gene: TRBV7-8; D gene: TRBD1; clone size: few; CDR3 protein: CASSLDGTGRASYEQYF; CDR3 DNA: TGTGCCAGCAGCTTAGATGGGACAGGGCGAGCCTCCTACGAGCAGTACTTC
J gene: TRBJ1-3; V gene: TRBV6-5; D gene: .; clone size: few; CDR3 protein: CASSYGKLGNTIYF; CDR3 DNA: TGTGCCAGCAGTTACGGAAAATTGGGAAACACCATATATTTT
J gene: TRBJ1-2; V gene: TRBV6-5; D gene: .; clone size: few; CDR3 protein: CASSYDTGFLRSYGYTF; CDR3 DNA: TGTGCCAGCAGTTACGATACGGGGTTCCTACGAAGCTATGGCTACACCTTC
J gene: TRBJ2-3; V gene: TRBV3-1; D gene: .; clone size: few; CDR3 protein: CARGSSDRDTQYF; CDR3 DNA: TGTGCCAGGGGATCTAGCGATCGAGATACGCAGTATTTT
J gene: TRBJ2-4; V gene: TRBV6-6; D gene: .; clone size: .; CDR3 protein: CASSFEPLGTPLYF; CDR3 DNA: TGTGCCAGCAGTTTCGAACCACTGGGGACTCCCCTATACTTC
J gene: TRBJ2-1; V gene: TRBV11-2; D gene: TRBD1; clone size: few; CDR3 protein: CASSLLTGTGPPVDEQFF; CDR3 DNA: TGTGCCAGCAGCTTACTAACCGGGACAGGGCCTCCCGTAGATGAGCAGTTCTTC
J gene: TRBJ2-5; V gene: TRBV10-3; D gene: .; clone size: many; CDR3 protein: CAISGTGPRGETQYF; CDR3 DNA: TGTGCCATCAGTGGGACAGGCCCGCGGGGAGAGACCCAGTACTTC